What follows are 8 T cell receptor beta chains derived from one specimen sequenced in a study of cytomegalovirus exposure and HLA in healthy donors. Vbeta (60) and Jbeta (13) primers were used in the PCR. Assay used: immunoSEQ multiplex PCR; TCRdb lists only in-frame clones, some missing. The sample lists about 190,000 clones, around 79% occurring once. Source material: PBMCs. The receptors derive from a woman younger than 35 in good health and CMV-seronegative.

The rearrangement joins TRBV15 to TRBJ1-5; D gene ambiguous. Per germline, CDR1 LNHNV and CDR2 YYDKDF (reference sequence). The CDR3 is 17 amino acids. Trimming stripped 8 bases from V and 0 bases from J, with 20 bases between. This chain's CDR3 is CATEGRSGSYSNQPQHF. The CDR3 region has the DNA TGTGCCACCGAAGGTCGGTCGGGGTCATATAGCAATCAGCCCCAGCATTTT. The variable domain in full, with the rest retrieved from reference TRBV15 and TRBJ1-5, is DAMVIQNPRYQVTQFGKPVTLSCSQTLNHNVMYWYQQKSSQAPKLLFHYYDKDFNNEADTPDNFQSRRPNTSFCFLDIRSPGLGDTAMYLCATEGRSGSYSNQPQHFGDGTRLSIL.

The chain employs TRBV5-1 and TRBJ2-5; D possibly corresponds to TRBD1 (5 bases). CDR1 and CDR2 (germline): SGHRS, YFSETQ. Deletions cut 1 base from V and 5 bases from J, with 15 bases between. The CDR3 sequence is 15 residues long. CDR3 protein: CASSLRGDSSETQYF. In DNA, the CDR3 is TGCGCCAGCAGCTTGAGAGGTGACAGTTCTGAGACCCAGTACTTC.

The gene calls are TRBV15 and TRBJ1-1; the match to TRBD1 covers 9 bases. Trimming took 3 bases from V and 8 from J; bases not matched to a gene: 4. The CDR3 contains 13 residues. The germline gives CDR1 LNHNV, CDR2 YYDKDF (reference sequence). CDR3 sequence reads: CATSRGQGLEAFF. CDR3 bases: TGTGCCACCAGCAGGGGACAGGGCTTGGAAGCTTTCTTT.

Here the CDR3 DNA reads TGTGCCAGTAGTCCAGGGGGCTCTGGCTACACCTTC. It is translated as CASSPGGSGYTF. The chain is built from TRBV19 and TRBJ1-2, with 8 bases aligning to TRBD1. CDR1 is LNHDA and CDR2 is SQIVND in the germline V gene (reference sequence). The CDR3 is 12 residues long. Trimming took 5 bases from V and 7 from J; bases not matched to a gene: 3.

The CDR3 sequence: CARSPGGECTEAFF. CDR3 nucleotides: TGTGCCAGAAGCCCAGGGGGCGAGTGTACTGAAGCTTTCTTT. V usage is TRBV5-3 and J usage is TRBJ1-1, with 8 positions matching TRBD1. TRBV5-3 is an ORF, with its function uncertain. V gave up 4 bases and J gave up 5 bases; unmatched junction bases: 7. This CDR3 is built from 14 residues.

This clone was counted between two and nine times. This chain joins TRBV5-8 and TRBJ1-1; D is uncertain. V lost 0 bases and J 5 bases, leaving 2 bases between the germline ends. The germline CDR1 and CDR2 sequences are SGHTS and YDEGEE. The CDR3 has 11 amino acids. The CDR3 is CASSLATEAFF. The CDR3 DNA reads as TGTGCCAGCAGCTTGGCTACTGAAGCTTTCTTT.

This clone was recorded only once. This chain uses TRBV10-1 with TRBJ2-7, with a possible D match to TRBD1 (5 bases). The CDR3 is 13 residues long. The germline V gene encodes CDR1 WNHNN and CDR2 SYGVQD (reference sequence). The ends were cut back, 3 bases at V and 7 bases at J, with 13 bases in the middle. CDR3 region: CASSDPQGWEQYF. In DNA, the CDR3 is TGCGCCAGCAGTGACCCTCAGGGATGGGAGCAGTACTTC.

CDR3 coding DNA: TGTGCCAGCAGTTCAGATCTCTCTGGAAACACCATATATTTT. Translating gives CASSSDLSGNTIYF. V and J are TRBV28 and TRBJ1-3; D is undetermined. The CDR3 covers 14 residues. V was trimmed by 4 bases and J by 0 bases, leaving 7 bases between them. The germline V gene encodes CDR1 MDHEN and CDR2 SYDVKM.